Listed here are 20 T cell receptor beta chains from one sample, sequenced in a study of PD-L1 blockade in urothelial cancer. TCRdb's table, derived via immunoSEQ multiplex PCR, lists solely in-frame clones and lacks some. The sample holds 20,000 to 25,000 clones, approximately 86% seen once. As to time point: peripheral blood 6 weeks after treatment start. Sequencing was performed on PBMCs, taken around atezolizumab (anti-PD-L1) treatment. These receptors were obtained from a man aged 70-80 years with urothelial cancer.

This chain uses TRBV28 with TRBJ2-7; D gene ambiguous. V gave up 5 bases and J gave up 7 bases, with 6 bases separating them. CDR1 MDHEN and CDR2 SYDVKM come from the germline V gene. This CDR3 has 10 amino acids. The CDR3 is CASSTQEQYF. CDR3 coding DNA: TGTGCCAGCAGTACCCAGGAGCAGTACTTC.

For this clone: The limits of the CDR3 on the DNA are not certain, so only TCRdb's listed CDR3 is given. The rearrangement joins TRBV7-9 to TRBJ1-5. Termini included, the CDR3 measures 13 amino acids. The germline gives CDR1 SEHNR, CDR2 FQNEAQ (reference sequence). CDR3 loop: CASSFKGGNPSIF.

V and J are TRBV7-9 and TRBJ1-1; D is unclear. This CDR3 contains 16 residues. Germline V gene lookup returns CDR1 SEHNR and CDR2 FQNEAQ (reference sequence). V lost 5 bases and J 1 base, leaving 17 bases between the germline ends. The CDR3 protein is CASSNIGGVSNTEAFF. The CDR3 region has the DNA TGTGCCAGCAGCAATATCGGCGGGGTGTCGAACACTGAAGCTTTCTTT.

The rearrangement links TRBV27 to TRBJ2-6, with 7 positions matching TRBD1. This CDR3 comprises 16 residues. Losses at the gene ends were 2 bases for V and 4 bases for J; bases not matched to a gene: 5. The germline gives CDR1 MNHEY, CDR2 SMNVEV (reference sequence). CDR3 sequence: CASSLLGGAGANVLTF. The CDR3 DNA reads TGTGCCAGCAGTTTACTAGGGGGCGCGGGGGCCAACGTCCTGACTTTC.

V gene TRBV5-1 combines with J gene TRBJ2-3; D is possibly TRBD1 (6 bases). The V end lost 1 base, the J end lost 4 bases, and 13 bases lay between the germline ends. This CDR3 comprises 15 residues. Per germline, CDR1 SGHRS and CDR2 YFSETQ. CDR3 region: CASSLRGSRADTQYF. CDR3 nucleotides: TGCGCCAGCAGCTTGAGGGGGAGTAGGGCAGATACGCAGTATTTT.

The J gene is TRBJ1-6, the V gene TRBV27, with a possible D match to TRBD1 (5 bases). Trimming took off 3 bases at V and 9 bases at J, with 9 bases between the two ends. Per germline, CDR1 MNHEY and CDR2 SMNVEV (reference sequence). The CDR3 length is 13 residues. CDR3 nucleotides: TGTGCCAGCAGTTTCGGCGGGGCTTCACCCCTCCACTTT. Its protein product is CASSFGGASPLHF.

The CDR3 nucleotides read TGCGCCAGCAGCTTGGTCCAGCGGGGAGACAATGAGCAGTTCTTC. It encodes CASSLVQRGDNEQFF. The rearrangement uses TRBV5-1 and TRBJ2-1; 7 bases match TRBD2. After removal of 0 bases from V and 5 bases from J, the junction contained 5 bases not matched to a gene. Per the germline V gene, CDR1 is SGHRS and CDR2 is YFSETQ. The CDR3 has 15 residues.

This chain links TRBV4-3 with TRBJ1-2, with no clear D. Germline V CDR1 and CDR2: LGHNA, YSLEER. The CDR3 loop spans 16 amino acids. Trimming stripped 0 bases from V and 1 base from J, with 12 bases between. CDR3 amino acids: CASSQEDREINYGYTF. CDR3 bases: TGCGCCAGCAGCCAAGAAGATCGGGAAATTAACTATGGCTACACCTTC.

The CDR3 is CASSKRGLTGFYEQYF. CDR3 bases: TGTGCCAGCAGCAAAAGGGGCCTGACAGGGTTCTACGAGCAGTACTTC. This chain connects TRBV21-1 to TRBJ2-7; TRBD1 is the table's D call, not checked against the DNA. TRBV21-1 is marked as a pseudogene. The CDR3 runs 16 residues.

This clone has only one observation. The chain has TRBV7-9 and TRBJ1-4; 7 bases match TRBD1. Unmatched junction bases numbered 9, after V lost 4 bases and J lost 7 bases. The CDR3 runs to 15 residues. Germline V CDR1 and CDR2: SEHNR, FQNEAQ (reference sequence). The CDR3, as DNA: TGTGCCAGCAGCTCGAAGGAGGGGGCACGTGAAAAACTGTTTTTT. It codes for CASSSKEGAREKLFF.

V usage is TRBV28 and J usage is TRBJ2-5, with TRBD2 matching over 7 bases. This CDR3 is 13 amino acids long. V lost 3 bases, J lost 5 bases, and 3 bases stayed unmatched. CDR1 MDHEN and CDR2 SYDVKM come from the germline V gene. The CDR3 region is CASSFGEGETQYF. CDR3 DNA sequence: TGTGCCAGCAGTTTTGGGGAGGGGGAGACCCAGTACTTC. The entire variable domain, with the rest obtained from reference TRBV28 and TRBJ2-5, is as follows: DVKVTQSSRYLVKRTGEKVFLECVQDMDHENMFWYRQDPGLGLRLIYFSYDVKMKEKGDIPEGYSVSREKKERFSLILESASTNQTSMYLCASSFGEGETQYFGPGTRLLVL.

The J gene is TRBJ2-3, the V gene TRBV5-4, with unresolved D. CDR1 SGHNT and CDR2 YYREEE come from the germline V gene (reference sequence). The germline V and J ends were trimmed by 3 bases and 6 bases, with 5 bases remaining between them. The CDR3 is 11 residues long. In nucleotides, the CDR3 is TGTGCCAGCAGCTCACTGGATACGCAGTATTTT. This gives the protein CASSSLDTQYF.

This chain connects TRBV2 to TRBJ2-5, with D possibly TRBD2 on 5 matching bases. CDR1 is SNHLY, CDR2 FYNNEI, per germline. The CDR3 is 13 amino acids. V lost 5 bases, J lost 3 bases, and 10 bases lay in between. The CDR3 bases are TGTGCCAGCAGTCGGGGAGCGGAAGAGACCCAGTACTTC. Translating it yields CASSRGAEETQYF.

The chain has TRBV18 and TRBJ1-5, with 8 bases aligning to TRBD1. Germline lookup yields CDR1 KGHSH and CDR2 LQKENI. Losses at the gene ends were 4 bases for V and 3 bases for J; bases not matched to a gene: 2. This CDR3 comprises 14 residues. As DNA, the CDR3 is TGTGCCAGCTCACAACAGGGGGACAATCAGCCCCAGCATTTT. It specifies CASSQQGDNQPQHF. Full variable domain (outside the CDR3, taken from reference TRBV18 and TRBJ1-5): NAGVMQNPRHLVRRRGQEARLRCSPMKGHSHVYWYRQLPEEGLKFMVYLQKENIIDESGMPKERFSAEFPKEGPSILRIQQVVRGDSAAYFCASSQQGDNQPQHFGDGTRLSIL.

The chain couples TRBV7-9 to TRBJ1-2, with D maybe TRBD1 (6 bases). The V gene's germline CDR1 is SEHNR and CDR2 FQNEAQ (reference sequence). This CDR3 region has 12 residues. The V end lost 3 bases, the J end lost 8 bases, and 10 bases lay between the germline ends. Written as DNA, the CDR3 is TGTGCCAGCAGCTTGGGGGCCGACGGCTACACCTTC. Translated: CASSLGADGYTF.

The chain carries TRBV15 and TRBJ1-5; D not resolved. Germline V gene data show CDR1 as LNHNV and CDR2 as YYDKDF (reference sequence). CDR3 length: 15 amino acids. V lost 1 base to trimming and J lost 1 base, with 8 bases between them. Here the CDR3 reads CATSRGWQSNQPQHF. CDR3 sequence (DNA): TGTGCCACCAGCAGAGGGTGGCAGAGCAATCAGCCCCAGCATTTT. Complete variable domain (other parts from reference TRBV15 and TRBJ1-5): DAMVIQNPRYQVTQFGKPVTLSCSQTLNHNVMYWYQQKSSQAPKLLFHYYDKDFNNEADTPDNFQSRRPNTSFCFLDIRSPGLGDTAMYLCATSRGWQSNQPQHFGDGTRLSIL.

The rearrangement joins TRBV7-8 to TRBJ2-3; tentative D call: TRBD1 (5 bases). V was clipped by 1 base and J by 8 bases, with 13 bases between them. Germline V gives CDR1 SGHVS, CDR2 FQNEAQ. The length of the CDR3 is 14 residues. The CDR3 sequence: CASSLGPLRGTQYF. CDR3 bases: TGTGCCAGCAGCTTAGGGCCGTTAAGGGGTACGCAGTATTTT.

The chain recombines TRBV19 with TRBJ2-5; TRBD2 matches at 11 bases. Germline trimming cut 6 bases from V and 5 bases from J; bases unmatched to any gene: 11. This CDR3 is built from 16 residues. Germline lookup yields CDR1 LNHDA and CDR2 SQIVND (reference sequence). Written as DNA, the CDR3 is TGTGCCAGTAGCTCCCCCCTAGCGGGAGGCTCTGAGACCCAGTACTTC. It codes for CASSSPLAGGSETQYF.

V and J are TRBV7-2 and TRBJ2-2, with D possibly matching TRBD1 (6 bases). CDR3 length equals 17 residues. Germline CDR1 is SGHTA and CDR2 is FQGNSA. Trimming took off 0 bases at V and 3 bases at J, with 14 bases between the two ends. This CDR3 is CASSLALRQADTGELFF. The DNA of the CDR3 is TGTGCCAGCAGCTTAGCGCTAAGACAGGCTGACACCGGGGAGCTGTTTTTT.

This clone ranks as medium-sized. The chain combines TRBV4-1 with TRBJ2-1; D is unclear. The CDR3 has 16 residues. V lost 1 base and J 8 bases, leaving 18 bases between the germline ends. Germline CDR1 is MGHRA and CDR2 is YSYEKL. The DNA of the CDR3 is TGCGCCAGCAGCCAAGTAAATCTTATAGCTTATGATGAGCAGTTCTTC. Encoded protein: CASSQVNLIAYDEQFF.